This T cell receptor beta chain appears in the sequencing data of a study of cytotoxic CD8 clonotypes in ibrutinib-treated CLL (dated by TCRdb to the early 2020s). In terms of the full investigation: In this cohort, 15 patients were treatment-naive and ten to twelve were relapsed/refractory, while some 17 had unmutated IGHV. Response samples were obtained after a median of approximately 12 months of treatment, with a range of about 6 to 36 months. Cryopreserved peripheral blood mononuclear cells were collected at three points: before therapy, at response, and at either sustained remission or disease progression. On average, each sample had about 250,000 productive templates and tens of thousands of productive rearrangements. Every remission and progressive disease sample was obtained while ibrutinib was still being received by the patients. Responses were partial in about 25 patients and complete in 2; after median around 72 months follow-up, about 15 stayed in remission and about twelve progressed. Of the approximately 94 people in the trial, about two dozen had longitudinal samples available. What the work shows at the level of the full study, not this receptor alone: Sampling times were not matched between sustained-remission and progressing patients, and lymph node repertoires were not studied. An increase in clonality was observed at ibrutinib response, with clonality remaining stable during sustained remission and falling back toward baseline at progression. Public clonotypes were rare and either shrank or stayed stable during treatment, and the rise in clonality at ibrutinib response reflected expansion of private clonotypes. Baseline clonality was found to be higher than that of age-matched healthy donors and was strongly correlated with circulating CD8+ T-cell counts.

Germline trimming: 6 bases from V, 1 base from J; junction bases outside gene matches: 5. The CDR3, from cysteine to phenylalanine, totals 14 residues. The CDR3 DNA has 42 bases and is translated from base 1. CDR1 and CDR2 are drawn from the germline V gene: KGHSH, LQKENI. In light of the paper, this sample's time point label describes: progressive disease on ibrutinib. For TCR beta library preparation, roughly 2.2 micrograms of genomic DNA were isolated from cryopreserved PBMCs. Longitudinal blood samples from CLL patients on ibrutinib monotherapy were analyzed using high-throughput TCR beta sequencing. The patients took part in an open-label, single-center phase 2 trial of ibrutinib monotherapy. A MiSeq instrument was used for deep resolution sequencing, which targeted depths ranging from 1 in 1 million up to 1 in 200,000 T cells, with coverage averaging 10x for each clonotype. The immunoSEQ hsTCRB Kit was used to generate the TCR beta libraries. For the original study's pipeline: Data were analyzed with ImmunoSEQ Data Assistant and ImmunoSEQ Analyzer, with V, D and J genes assigned per IMGT definitions. Clonality, with values ranging from 0 to 1, was calculated as one minus the normalized Shannon entropy of productive rearrangement frequencies. Public clonotype analysis was restricted to overrepresented clonotypes comprising at least 0.05% of each patient's repertoire. Around 13 age-matched healthy donor repertoires from immuneACCESS were used as controls for clonality. This immuneACCESS table, as held by TCRdb, lists in-frame sequences with V and J called but not all clones. Of the missing ones, under half trace to an unresolved V gene in checked studies; the others have no known cause. V and J calls and clone size come straight from that table; D and trimming were deduced from the DNA. This sample is represented by approximately 74,000 clones; 75% to 85% of them were singletons. In total, the top ten clones hold 6% to 9% of the sample.

Turning to this clone: No antigen is known for it. No much larger clonotype is one base removed from it; base qualities were not supplied.

This receptor was taken from a human donor with chronic lymphocytic leukemia. The V gene is TRBV18 and the J gene is TRBJ2-5, and 7 junctional nucleotides match TRBD2. The specimen was PBMCs, collected at disease progression, from a patient treated with ibrutinib. The CDR3: CASSPASGQETQYF. The DNA sequence is TGTGCCAGCTCCCCAGCTAGCGGCCAAGAGACCCAGTACTTC.